These 21 T cell receptor beta chains were sequenced from one sample in a study of memory CD4+ T cells and cytomegalovirus serostatus. Single viable CD3+CD4+CD8-CD45RO+ cells were sorted as the memory CD4+ T cells. Sequencing was performed with immunoSEQ multiplex PCR; in TCRdb, only in-frame clones are kept and a portion is missing. The sample consists of tens of thousands of clones, approximately 78% of them appearing once. The sequenced sample was memory CD4+ T cells from blood. Receptors originate from an adult in good health and CMV-seronegative.

V usage is TRBV7-5 and J usage is TRBJ2-5; the table's D call, TRBD2, has no DNA check behind it. TRBV7-5 is a listed pseudogene. There are 16 residues in the CDR3. CDR3 amino acids: CARSQGLNPLQETQYF. CDR3 bases: TGTGCCAGAAGTCAAGGACTGAACCCCCTCCAAGAGACCCAGTACTTC.

This chain's CDR3 is CAISASGPGHNEQFF. CDR3 bases: TGTGCCATCAGTGCTAGCGGTCCCGGGCACAATGAGCAGTTCTTC. The chain recombines TRBV10-3 with TRBJ2-1; 7 bases align to TRBD2. Per the germline V gene, CDR1 is ENHRY and CDR2 is SYGVKD. This CDR3 region has 15 residues. V was pared by 4 bases and J by 5 bases, with 8 bases of the junction left unmatched.

The V gene is TRBV30, the J gene TRBJ2-7, with no clear D. This CDR3 region has 13 residues. V gave up 0 bases and J gave up 2 bases, with 8 bases separating them. Germline lookup yields CDR1 GTSNPN and CDR2 SVGIG (reference sequence). The CDR3 reads CAWSVDPAYEQYF. For the CDR3, the DNA is TGTGCCTGGAGTGTCGACCCCGCCTACGAGCAGTACTTC.

The J gene is TRBJ2-5, the V gene TRBV13; 12 bases map to TRBD2. J was trimmed by 5 bases and V by 3 bases; bases with no gene match: 13. The germline CDR1 and CDR2 sequences are PRHDT and FYEKMQ (reference sequence). The CDR3 length is 18 residues. CDR3 protein: CASSLRTSGVLGLETQYF. CDR3 coding DNA: TGTGCCAGCAGCTTGAGGACTAGCGGGGTATTGGGTTTGGAGACCCAGTACTTC.

This clone was recorded once. The V call is TRBV29-1, the J call TRBJ1-4; no clear D gene. CDR1 is SQVTM, CDR2 ANQGSEA, per germline. Trimming removed 6 bases from V and 3 bases from J, with 11 bases in between. This CDR3 comprises 13 residues. The chain's CDR3 is CSVSETSNEKLFF. As DNA, the CDR3 is TGCAGCGTATCGGAGACCTCTAATGAAAAACTGTTTTTT.

The rearrangement joins TRBV11-2 to TRBJ2-1; no definite D call. The CDR3 is made up of 11 amino acids. CDR1 and CDR2 (germline): SGHAT, FQNNGV. V lost 4 bases, J lost 7 bases, and 5 bases lay in between. The CDR3 DNA follows: TGTGCCAGCAGCTCCATGAATGAGCAGTTCTTC. Its translation: CASSSMNEQFF.

This clone appeared a single time. The chain combines TRBV2 with TRBJ2-7, with a weak D call TRBD1 (5 bases). The V end was cut by 4 bases, the J end by 3 bases, with 7 bases between. The V gene's germline CDR1 is SNHLY and CDR2 FYNNEI. The CDR3 is 12 residues long. CDR3 in DNA: TGTGCCAGCAGTGGGCAGGGCTACGAGCAGTACTTC. Its translation is CASSGQGYEQYF.

The chain recombines TRBV25-1 with TRBJ1-1, with D possibly TRBD1 on 6 matching bases. Trimming pared 3 bases from V and 4 bases from J, leaving 12 bases between. CDR3 length: 14 residues. Germline-derived CDR1 and CDR2 are MGHDK and SYGVNS. CDR3 in DNA: TGTGCCAGCAGTGATTGGGGACACCGCACTGAAGCTTTCTTT. Translated, it gives CASSDWGHRTEAFF. Complete variable domain (other parts from reference TRBV25-1 and TRBJ1-1): EADIYQTPRYLVIGTGKKITLECSQTMGHDKMYWYQQDPGMELHLIHYSYGVNSTEKGDLSSESTVSRIRTEHFPLTLESARPSHTSQYLCASSDWGHRTEAFFGQGTRLTVV.

This clone has more than one count but fewer than ten. The gene calls are TRBV27 and TRBJ1-1; 10 nucleotides align to TRBD1. This CDR3 region has 16 residues. Trimming at V came to 3 bases and at J to 1 base, leaving 5 bases not matched to a gene. The germline V gene encodes CDR1 MNHEY and CDR2 SMNVEV (reference sequence). The CDR3 reads CASSFGTGVENTEAFF. The CDR3 bases are TGTGCCAGCAGTTTCGGGACAGGGGTTGAGAACACTGAAGCTTTCTTT.

The chain recombines TRBV7-3 with TRBJ2-2; D is unresolved. From germline, CDR1 is SGHTA and CDR2 FQGTGA. This CDR3 contains 13 residues. V was trimmed by 5 bases and J by 8 bases, leaving 12 bases between them. CDR3 region: CASSPKVVGELFF. The DNA for the CDR3 is TGTGCCAGCAGCCCTAAAGTAGTGGGGGAGCTGTTTTTT. Filled out from reference TRBV7-3 and TRBJ2-2, the complete variable domain reads GAGVSQTPSNKVTEKGKYVELRCDPISGHTALYWYRQSLGQGPEFLIYFQGTGAADDSGLPNDRFFAVRPEGSVSTLKIQRTERGDSAVYLCASSPKVVGELFFGEGSRLTVL.

The J gene is TRBJ2-5, the V gene TRBV27, with 7 positions matching TRBD2. Germline values: CDR1 MNHEY, CDR2 SMNVEV (reference sequence). The CDR3 spans 14 residues. Trimming removed 5 bases from V and 5 bases from J; junction bases left unmatched: 8. CDR3 nucleotide sequence: TGTGCCAGCAGTACCCAACGGGGGGTGGAGACCCAGTACTTC. As protein: CASSTQRGVETQYF.

The gene calls are TRBV7-2 and TRBJ1-5; D unclear. Germline CDR1 and CDR2: SGHTA and FQGNSA. Trimming shortened V by 5 bases and J by 2 bases, and 7 bases separated the two germline ends. The CDR3 sequence is 13 residues long. CDR3 sequence (DNA): TGTGCCAGCAGCGTCCGCGGCAATCAGCCCCAGCATTTT. The encoded protein is CASSVRGNQPQHF.

This chain connects TRBV5-4 to TRBJ2-1, with D unresolved. CDR1 and CDR2 (germline): SGHNT, YYREEE (reference sequence). V lost 0 bases and J 6 bases, leaving 13 bases between the germline ends. CDR3 size: 15 residues. This chain's CDR3 is CASSLAGSNSNEQFF. The CDR3 region has the DNA TGTGCCAGCAGCTTGGCCGGCAGTAACAGCAATGAGCAGTTCTTC.

The chain uses TRBV10-2 and TRBJ2-3; no clear D gene. The CDR3 consists of 15 residues. The V and J ends lost 4 bases and 5 bases respectively, with 16 bases between them. Germline CDR1 WSHSY, CDR2 SAAADI. The CDR3 DNA is TGCGCCAGCAGTGTGGCAGGAGTAAGTGGAGATACGCAGTATTTT. Translation: CASSVAGVSGDTQYF.

CDR3 residues: CASSRDRDEQYF. DNA for the CDR3: TGTGCCAGCAGCCGGGACAGGGACGAGCAGTACTTC. The chain recombines TRBV7-9 with TRBJ2-7; TRBD1 agrees at 9 bases. The CDR3 spans 12 residues. J gave up 5 bases and V 5 bases, and 1 base lay outside the gene matches. The germline V gene encodes CDR1 SEHNR and CDR2 FQNEAQ (reference sequence).

V and J are TRBV5-1 and TRBJ2-1; tentative D call: TRBD2 (5 bases). Trimming cost V 6 bases and J 8 bases, with 15 bases left between them. The germline CDR1 and CDR2 sequences are SGHRS and YFSETQ. The CDR3 sequence is 13 residues long. CDR3 coding DNA: TGCGCCAGCACGGGCGGAGCGGCCCATGAGCAGTTCTTC. Translation: CASTGGAAHEQFF.

This rearrangement joins TRBV28 to TRBJ1-5, with a tentative D call TRBD1 (5 bases). V was shortened by 4 bases and J by 1 base, with 14 bases between the two germline ends. The CDR3 contains 16 residues. CDR1 is MDHEN and CDR2 is SYDVKM in the germline V gene. The CDR3 sequence is CASSSGRASSNQPQHF. CDR3 coding DNA: TGTGCCAGCAGTTCGGGCAGGGCTTCGAGCAATCAGCCCCAGCATTTT.

The chain has TRBV5-5 and TRBJ2-2, with D possibly matching TRBD2 (6 bases). The CDR3 length is 14 residues. The germline V and J ends were trimmed by 5 bases and 4 bases, with 12 bases remaining between them. Germline loops: CDR1 SGHKS, CDR2 YYEKEE (reference sequence). The CDR3 protein is CASRSGSFTGELFF. CDR3 bases: TGTGCCAGCAGGTCCGGGAGCTTCACCGGGGAGCTGTTTTTT.

The sample holds one count of this clone. The chain combines TRBV19 with TRBJ2-7; TRBD2 matches 10 bases. Per germline, CDR1 LNHDA and CDR2 SQIVND (reference sequence). This CDR3 region has 17 residues. The V and J ends lost 0 bases and 6 bases, in that order; junction bases with no gene match: 11. The CDR3 protein is CASSIDGLAGVWSEQYF. In nucleotides, the CDR3 is TGTGCCAGTAGTATAGACGGCCTAGCGGGAGTATGGAGCGAGCAGTACTTC.

This clone has only a few counts. V is TRBV5-5 and J is TRBJ1-2; D not certain. V was pared by 4 bases and J by 1 base, with 8 bases between. The CDR3 extends over 13 amino acids. In germline, CDR1 is SGHKS, CDR2 YYEKEE (reference sequence). This CDR3 is CASSPGDNYGYTF. CDR3 DNA: TGTGCCAGCAGCCCCGGGGATAACTATGGCTACACCTTC.

The rearrangement links TRBV14 to TRBJ1-3; D not certain. Germline CDR1 and CDR2: SGHDN and FVKESK. V lost 0 bases to trimming and J lost 3 bases, with 21 bases between them. This CDR3 comprises 19 residues. CDR3 sequence reads: CASSQDPVLGRIRGNTIYF. CDR3 bases: TGTGCCAGCAGCCAAGATCCCGTCTTGGGTCGAATACGTGGAAACACCATATATTTT.